These 9 T cell receptor beta chains were all obtained from the same sample, sequenced in a study of T cells in localized non-small cell lung cancer. Assay: immunoSEQ multiplex PCR; the TCRdb copy retains only in-frame clones and omits some. The table records tens of thousands of clones, around 86% of them present only once. The sequencing here drew on peripheral blood, taken before any cancer treatment. Receptors were obtained from an older male donor with stage III squamous cell lung carcinoma.

With regard to this clone: A junction boundary mismatches the germline segment, possibly from a read error. This chain joins TRBV2 and TRBJ2-7, with D possibly TRBD2 on 6 matching bases. Germline CDR1 reads SNHLY; CDR2 reads FYNNEI. This CDR3 is 10 amino acids long. DNA of the CDR3: TGTGCCAGCAGTAAATGGGACTCTTCCTTC. Amino acids: CASSKWDSSF. The full variable domain, its missing parts supplied by reference TRBV2 and TRBJ2-7, is EPEVTQTPSHQVTQMGQEVILRCVPISNHLYFYWYRQILGQKVEFLVSFYNNEISEKSEIFDDQFSVERPDGSNFTLKIRSTKLEDSAMYFCASSKWDSSFGPGTRLTVT.

The rearrangement links TRBV28 to TRBJ2-1; 7 bases line up with TRBD2. The V segment lost 7 bases and the J segment 7 bases; nucleotides outside the gene matches: 4. The CDR3 sequence is 12 residues long. The germline CDR1 and CDR2 sequences are MDHEN and SYDVKM. The CDR3 here is CASTLRENEQFF. CDR3 nucleotide sequence: TGTGCCAGCACCTTGCGGGAGAATGAGCAGTTCTTC.

The chain couples TRBV6-5 to TRBJ1-1, with 8 positions matching TRBD1. The J segment lost 10 bases and the V segment lost 11 bases, leaving 9 bases of the junction unmatched. The CDR3 contains 11 residues. Germline V gene data show CDR1 as MNHEY and CDR2 as SVGAGI. DNA for the CDR3: TGTGCCGCCGGGACAGGATTCGGAGCTTTCTTT. Protein product: CAAGTGFGAFF.

The chain uses TRBV5-1 and TRBJ2-7; D not certain. Germline V lookup: CDR1 SGHRS, CDR2 YFSETQ. The CDR3 contains 13 residues. V was pared by 4 bases and J by 6 bases, with 14 bases between. In DNA form, the CDR3 reads TGCGCCAGCAGCCGCCCTGACATAACCGAGCAGTACTTC. As protein: CASSRPDITEQYF.

This clone came up once. The V call is TRBV11-2, the J call TRBJ1-2; maybe TRBD1 (5 bases). Germline V gives CDR1 SGHAT, CDR2 FQNNGV. The V gene lost 1 base and the J gene lost 4 bases, with 10 bases spanning the gap. The CDR3 runs to 14 residues. In DNA, the CDR3 is TGTGCCAGCAGCTTAGCGGGCGGGGGCTATGGCTACACCTTC. Translated: CASSLAGGGYGYTF.

The J gene is TRBJ1-2, the V gene TRBV5-1, with D possibly TRBD1 on 5 matching bases. V dropped 0 bases and J dropped 4 bases, with 7 bases sitting between them. Per germline, CDR1 SGHRS and CDR2 YFSETQ. The CDR3 has 13 amino acids. CDR3 loop: CASSLAGTYGYTF. CDR3 bases: TGCGCCAGCAGCTTGGCCGGGACCTATGGCTACACCTTC.

The chain has TRBV2 and TRBJ1-1; D gene unclear. The germline gives CDR1 SNHLY, CDR2 FYNNEI. The CDR3 totals 14 residues. V was clipped by 3 bases and J by 3 bases, with 11 bases between them. The CDR3 nucleotides read TGTGCCAGCAGTGATGGGCCGGGAGACACTGAAGCTTTCTTT. Its protein is CASSDGPGDTEAFF.

On this clone: The junction differs from germline at one of its ends, possibly a read error. Different DNA sequences within this sample yield the same CDR3. The rearrangement links TRBV6-1 to TRBJ1-5; D call uncertain. Germline CDR1 reads MNHNS; CDR2 reads SASEGT. CDR3 length: 14 amino acids. The CDR3 bases are TGTGCCAGCAGAGTCCCGGGGAGCAATCAACCCCAGCATTTT. The encoded protein is CASRVPGSNQPQHF.

This clone is judged medium-sized (0.01 to 0.1%). This chain uses TRBV7-2 with TRBJ2-7, with 8 positions matching TRBD2. The CDR3 length is 15 residues. Germline CDR1 and CDR2: SGHTA and FQGNSA. Trimming at V came to 3 bases and at J to 4 bases, leaving 8 bases not matched to a gene. CDR3 in DNA: TGTGCCAGCAGCTTCCATGGAAGCGGGGGATACGAGCAGTACTTC. Its translation is CASSFHGSGGYEQYF. The variable domain in full, with the rest retrieved from reference TRBV7-2 and TRBJ2-7, is GAGVSQSPSNKVTEKGKDVELRCDPISGHTALYWYRQSLGQGLEFLIYFQGNSAPDKSGLPSDRFSAERTGGSVSTLTIQRTQQEDSAVYLCASSFHGSGGYEQYFGPGTRLTVT.